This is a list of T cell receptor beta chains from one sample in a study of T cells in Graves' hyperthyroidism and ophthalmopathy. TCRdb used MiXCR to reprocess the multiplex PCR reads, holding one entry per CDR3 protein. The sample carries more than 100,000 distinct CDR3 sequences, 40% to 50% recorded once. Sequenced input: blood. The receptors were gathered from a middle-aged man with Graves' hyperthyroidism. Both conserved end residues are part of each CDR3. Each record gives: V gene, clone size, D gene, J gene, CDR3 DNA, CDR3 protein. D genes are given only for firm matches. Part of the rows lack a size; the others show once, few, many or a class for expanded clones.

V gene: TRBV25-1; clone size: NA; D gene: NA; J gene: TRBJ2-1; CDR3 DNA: TGTGCCAGCAGGGGTTTTGAGGGGATAAATGAGCAGTTCTTC; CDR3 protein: CASRGFEGINEQFF
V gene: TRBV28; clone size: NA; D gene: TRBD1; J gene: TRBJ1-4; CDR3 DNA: TGTGCCAGCAGACCCATGACAGGGGGTGACGAAAAACTGTTTTTT; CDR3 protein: CASRPMTGGDEKLFF
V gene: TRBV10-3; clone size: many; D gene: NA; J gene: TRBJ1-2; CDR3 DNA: TGTGCCATCAGTGGGTCGGTGGGAAACTATGGCTACACCTTC; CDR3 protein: CAISGSVGNYGYTF
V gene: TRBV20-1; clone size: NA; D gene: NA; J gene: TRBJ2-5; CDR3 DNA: TGCAGTGCTAGAGAGACCCAGTACTTC; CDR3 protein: CSARETQYF
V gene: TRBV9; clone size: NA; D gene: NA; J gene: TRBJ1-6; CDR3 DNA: TGTGCCAGCAGCGTAGGGTCCAGGGAATCCCTCCACTTT; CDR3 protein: CASSVGSRESLHF
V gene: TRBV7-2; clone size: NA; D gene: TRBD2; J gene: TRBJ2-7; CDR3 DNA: TGTGCCAGCAGTTCCGGACTAGCGGGAGGTCCCTACGAGCGGTACTTC; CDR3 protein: CASSSGLAGGPYERYF
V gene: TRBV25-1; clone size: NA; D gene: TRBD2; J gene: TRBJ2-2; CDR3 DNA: TGTGCCAGTCAACTTCCGGGACTAGGGTATGCCGGGGAGCTGTTTTTT; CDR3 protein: CASQLPGLGYAGELFF
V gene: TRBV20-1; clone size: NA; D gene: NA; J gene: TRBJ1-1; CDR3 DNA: TGCAGCGCTAGGTATGCTGAAGCTTTCTTT; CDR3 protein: CSARYAEAFF
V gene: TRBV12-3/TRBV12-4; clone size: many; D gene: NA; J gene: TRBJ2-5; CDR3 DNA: TGTGCCAGCAGCCGACTCGAACCGGGAGAGACCCAGTACTTC; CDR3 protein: CASSRLEPGETQYF
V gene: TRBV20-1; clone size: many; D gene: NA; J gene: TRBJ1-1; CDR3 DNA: TGCAGTGCCGAACGGACAGTCAACACTGAAGCTTTCTTT; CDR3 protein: CSAERTVNTEAFF
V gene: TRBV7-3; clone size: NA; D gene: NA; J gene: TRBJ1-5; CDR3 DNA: TGTGCCAGCAGCTTAGTCCAGGGCAGTGGGTCACCGCCCCAGCATTTT; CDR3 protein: CASSLVQGSGSPPQHF
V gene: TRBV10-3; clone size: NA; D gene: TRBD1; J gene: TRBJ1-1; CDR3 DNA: TGTGCCACTTGGGGGACAGGGTTGGGGACTGAAGCTTTCTTT; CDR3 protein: CATWGTGLGTEAFF
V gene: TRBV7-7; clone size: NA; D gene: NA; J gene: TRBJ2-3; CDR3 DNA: TGTGCTAGAGCCGGTCTCAGTAGGGCAGATACGCAGTATTTT; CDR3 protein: CARAGLSRADTQYF
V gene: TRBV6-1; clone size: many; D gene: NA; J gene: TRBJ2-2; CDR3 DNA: TGTGCCAGCAGGGAGGGGGCAGCCGGGGAGCTGTTTTTT; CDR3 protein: CASREGAAGELFF
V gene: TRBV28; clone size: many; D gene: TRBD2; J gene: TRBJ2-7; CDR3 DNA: TGTGCCAGCAGTTTTGGGACTACCCTTTACGAGCAGTACTTC; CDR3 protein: CASSFGTTLYEQYF
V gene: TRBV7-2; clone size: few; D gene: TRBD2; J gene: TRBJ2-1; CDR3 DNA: TGTGCCAGCAGCCAAGAGGCTAGCGGAAGAACCTACAATGAGCAGTTCTTC; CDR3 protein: CASSQEASGRTYNEQFF
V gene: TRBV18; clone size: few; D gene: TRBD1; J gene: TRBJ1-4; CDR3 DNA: TGTGCCAGCTCACCACAACAGGGGAGGAATGAAAAACTGTTTTTT; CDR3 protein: CASSPQQGRNEKLFF
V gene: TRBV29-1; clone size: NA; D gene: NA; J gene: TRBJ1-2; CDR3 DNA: TGCAGCACATCCATTCATTCCTATGGCTACGCCTTC; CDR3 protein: CSTSIHSYGYAF
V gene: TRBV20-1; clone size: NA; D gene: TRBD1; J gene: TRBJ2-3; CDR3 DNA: TGCAGTGTCCCGGACAGGGGAGGAACAGATACGCAGTATTTT; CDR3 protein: CSVPDRGGTDTQYF
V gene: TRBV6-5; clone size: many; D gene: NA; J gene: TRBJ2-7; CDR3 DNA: TGTGCCAGCAGTTATCCGGGGTCCCACGAGCAGTACTTC; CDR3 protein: CASSYPGSHEQYF
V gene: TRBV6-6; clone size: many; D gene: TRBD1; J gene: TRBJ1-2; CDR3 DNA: TGTGCCAGCAGTCAGGACAGGAAACAGGGCTACACCTTC; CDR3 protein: CASSQDRKQGYTF
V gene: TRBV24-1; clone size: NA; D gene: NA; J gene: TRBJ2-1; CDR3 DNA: TGCGCCACCAGTGACCCTTCCGCGGACTCTGACAATGAGCAGTTCTTC; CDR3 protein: CATSDPSADSDNEQFF